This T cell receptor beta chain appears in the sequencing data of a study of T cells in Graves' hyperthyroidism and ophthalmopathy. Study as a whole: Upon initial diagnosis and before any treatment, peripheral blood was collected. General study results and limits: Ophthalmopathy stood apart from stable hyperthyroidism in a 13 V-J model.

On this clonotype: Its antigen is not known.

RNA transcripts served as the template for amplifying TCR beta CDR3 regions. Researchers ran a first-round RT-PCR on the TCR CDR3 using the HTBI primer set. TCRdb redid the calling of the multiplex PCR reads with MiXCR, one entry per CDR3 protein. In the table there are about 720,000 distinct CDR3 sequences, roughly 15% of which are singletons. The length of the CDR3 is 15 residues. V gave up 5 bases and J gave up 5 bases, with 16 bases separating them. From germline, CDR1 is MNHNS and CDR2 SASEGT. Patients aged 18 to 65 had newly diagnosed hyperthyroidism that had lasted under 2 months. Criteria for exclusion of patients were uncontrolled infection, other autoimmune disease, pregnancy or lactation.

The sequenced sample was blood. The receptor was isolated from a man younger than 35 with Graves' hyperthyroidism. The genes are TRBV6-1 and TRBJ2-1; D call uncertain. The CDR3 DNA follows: TGTGCCAGCAGTCCAACCCCGAGCTACAACAATGAGCAGTTCTTC. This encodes CASSPTPSYNNEQFF.